The 3 T cell receptor beta chains reported below all come from one sample, sequenced in a study of Ad26.COV2.S vaccination and SARS-CoV-2 variants. Sequencing used immunoSEQ multiplex PCR; TCRdb keeps in-frame clones, though not all of them. In the table there are approximately 350,000 clones, around 87% of which are singletons. Treatment given: roughly 20 received Ad26.COV2.S at low or high dose, single or two shots; a few received placebo; per-sample allocation not given. Collection of the samples took place on day 63 after the first injection of vaccine or placebo. This sample comprised peripheral blood, obtained in a trial of Ad26.COV2.S vaccine versus placebo. These receptors all come from a person aged 18-60 years who received the Ad26.COV2.S COVID-19 vaccine or a placebo.

In its sample, this clone was seen a few times. The V gene is TRBV6-6, the J gene TRBJ1-6; perhaps TRBD1 as D (5 bases). Trimming stripped 2 bases from V and 8 bases from J, with 10 bases between. In germline, CDR1 is MNHNY, CDR2 SVGAGI (reference sequence). There are 14 residues in the CDR3. CDR3 sequence reads: CASSYRGRDSPLHF. CDR3 in DNA: TGTGCCAGCAGTTACAGGGGACGGGATTCACCCCTCCACTTT.

Worth noting for this clone: This same CDR3 is encoded by further DNA sequences in the sample. This chain connects TRBV6-5 to TRBJ1-6; 7 nucleotides line up with TRBD1. Germline V gives CDR1 MNHEY, CDR2 SVGAGI. J gave up 7 bases and V 6 bases, and 3 bases lay outside the gene matches. This CDR3 is built from 13 residues. CDR3 coding DNA: TGTGCCAGCAGCCTACAGGGGAATTCACCCCTCCACTTT. It yields the protein CASSLQGNSPLHF.

About this clone: The sample carries other DNA sequences with the same CDR3. J is TRBJ2-7 and V is TRBV6-5, with 11 bases fitting TRBD1. The V and J ends lost 0 bases and 2 bases, in that order; junction bases with no gene match: 0. The germline gives CDR1 MNHEY, CDR2 SVGAGI. The CDR3 totals 15 residues. CDR3 DNA: TGTGCCAGCAGTTACTCGGGACAGGGGGCCTACGAGCAGTACTTC. Its translation: CASSYSGQGAYEQYF.